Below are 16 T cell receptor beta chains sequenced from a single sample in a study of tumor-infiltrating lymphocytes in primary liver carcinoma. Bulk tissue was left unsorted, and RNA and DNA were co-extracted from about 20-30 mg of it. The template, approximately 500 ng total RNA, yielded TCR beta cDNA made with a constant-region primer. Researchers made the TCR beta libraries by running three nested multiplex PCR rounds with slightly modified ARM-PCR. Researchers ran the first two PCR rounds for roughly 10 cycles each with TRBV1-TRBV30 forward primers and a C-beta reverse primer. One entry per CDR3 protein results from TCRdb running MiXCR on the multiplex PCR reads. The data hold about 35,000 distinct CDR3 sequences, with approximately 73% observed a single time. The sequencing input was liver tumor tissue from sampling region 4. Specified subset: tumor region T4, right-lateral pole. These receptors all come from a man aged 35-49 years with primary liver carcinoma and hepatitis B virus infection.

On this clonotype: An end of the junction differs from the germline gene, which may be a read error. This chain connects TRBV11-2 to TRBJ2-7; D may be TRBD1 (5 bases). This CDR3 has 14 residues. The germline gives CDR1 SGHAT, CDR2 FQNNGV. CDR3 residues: CASSSNRNPYKQYF. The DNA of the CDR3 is TGCGCCAGCAGCTCTAACAGGAACCCCTACAAGCAGTACTTC. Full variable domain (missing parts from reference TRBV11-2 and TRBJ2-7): EAGVAQSPRYKIIEKRQSVAFWCNPISGHATLYWYQQILGQGPKLLIQFQNNGVVDDSQLPKDRFSAERLKGVDSTLKIQPAKLEDSAVYLCASSSNRNPYKQYFGPGTRLTVT.

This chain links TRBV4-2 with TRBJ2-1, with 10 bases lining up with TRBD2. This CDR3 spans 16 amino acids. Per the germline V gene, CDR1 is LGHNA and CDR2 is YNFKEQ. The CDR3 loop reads CASSQDLGTSVNEQFF. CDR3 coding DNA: TGTGCTAGTAGCCAAGATCTGGGGACTAGCGTGAATGAGCAGTTCTTC.

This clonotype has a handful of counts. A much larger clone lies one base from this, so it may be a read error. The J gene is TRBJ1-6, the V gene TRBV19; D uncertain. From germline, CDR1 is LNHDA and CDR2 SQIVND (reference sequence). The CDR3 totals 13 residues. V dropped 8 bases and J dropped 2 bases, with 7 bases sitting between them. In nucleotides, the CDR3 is TGTGCCAGTGACGGGCCCTATAATTCACCCCTCCACTTT. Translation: CASDGPYNSPLHF.

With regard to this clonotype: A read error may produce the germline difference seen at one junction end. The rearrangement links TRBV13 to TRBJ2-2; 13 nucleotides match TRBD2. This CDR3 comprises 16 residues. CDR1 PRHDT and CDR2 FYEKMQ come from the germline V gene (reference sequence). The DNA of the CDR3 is TGTGTCAGCAGCTTAAGACTAGCGGGAGGACCCGGGGACCTGTTCTTT. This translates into CVSSLRLAGGPGDLFF.

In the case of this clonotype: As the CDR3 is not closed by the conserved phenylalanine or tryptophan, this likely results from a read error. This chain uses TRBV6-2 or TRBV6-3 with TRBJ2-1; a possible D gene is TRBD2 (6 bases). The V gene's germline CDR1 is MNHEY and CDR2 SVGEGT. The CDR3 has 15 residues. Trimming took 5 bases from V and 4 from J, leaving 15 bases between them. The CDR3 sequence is CASSASEHSYNEQFC. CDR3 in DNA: TGTGCCAGCAGTGCTAGCGAACACTCGTACAATGAGCAGTTCTGC.

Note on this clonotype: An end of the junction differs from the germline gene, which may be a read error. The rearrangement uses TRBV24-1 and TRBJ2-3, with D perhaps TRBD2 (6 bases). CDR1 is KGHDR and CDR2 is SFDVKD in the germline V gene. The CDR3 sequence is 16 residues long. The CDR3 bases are TGTGCCACCAGTAATTGGTCGGGAGTTAGCATAGATACGCAGTATTTT. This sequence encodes CATSNWSGVSIDTQYF.

As DNA, the CDR3 is TGTGCCAGCAGTTTCCAGGTAACTACCCAGCCCCAGCATTTT. It translates to CASSFQVTTQPQHF. The chain recombines TRBV28 with TRBJ1-5; no firm D call. Germline CDR1 and CDR2: MDHEN and SYDVKM. The CDR3 totals 14 residues. V dropped 3 bases and J dropped 7 bases, with 13 bases sitting between them. Complete variable domain (other parts from reference TRBV28 and TRBJ1-5): DVKVTQSSRYLVKRTGEKVFLECVQDMDHENMFWYRQDPGLGLRLIYFSYDVKMKEKGDIPEGYSVSREKKERFSLILESASTNQTSMYLCASSFQVTTQPQHFGDGTRLSIL.

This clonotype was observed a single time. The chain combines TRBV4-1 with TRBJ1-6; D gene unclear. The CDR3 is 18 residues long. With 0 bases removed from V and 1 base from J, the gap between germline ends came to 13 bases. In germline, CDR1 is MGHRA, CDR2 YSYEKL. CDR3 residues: CASSQETRTTSYNSPLHF. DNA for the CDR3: TGCGCCAGCAGCCAAGAAACCCGGACGACATCCTATAATTCACCCCTCCACTTT.

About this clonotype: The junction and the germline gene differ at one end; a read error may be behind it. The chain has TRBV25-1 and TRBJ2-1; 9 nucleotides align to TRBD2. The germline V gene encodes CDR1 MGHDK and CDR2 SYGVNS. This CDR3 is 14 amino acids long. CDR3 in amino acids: CARTAGGSHNEQFF. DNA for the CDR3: TGTGCCAGGACAGCGGGAGGCTCCCACAATGAGCAGTTCTTC.

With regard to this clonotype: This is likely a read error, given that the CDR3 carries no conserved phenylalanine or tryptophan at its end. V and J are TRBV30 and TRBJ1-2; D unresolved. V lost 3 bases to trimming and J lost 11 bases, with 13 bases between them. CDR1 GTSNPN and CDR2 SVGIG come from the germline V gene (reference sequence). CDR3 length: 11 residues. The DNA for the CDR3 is TGTGCCTGGAGAGGGTACCAAGGTTACACCTCC. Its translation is CAWRGYQGYTS.

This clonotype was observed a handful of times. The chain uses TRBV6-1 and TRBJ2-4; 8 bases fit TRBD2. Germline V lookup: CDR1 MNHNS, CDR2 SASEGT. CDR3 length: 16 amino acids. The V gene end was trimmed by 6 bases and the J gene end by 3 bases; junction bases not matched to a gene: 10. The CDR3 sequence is CASSATGGLGKNIQYF. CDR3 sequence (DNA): TGTGCCAGCAGCGCCACGGGGGGGCTTGGCAAAAACATTCAGTACTTC.

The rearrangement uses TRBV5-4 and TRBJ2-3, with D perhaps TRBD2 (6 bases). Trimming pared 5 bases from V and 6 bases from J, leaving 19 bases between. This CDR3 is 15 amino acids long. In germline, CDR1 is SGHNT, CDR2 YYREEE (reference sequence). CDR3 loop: CASRVLGLRIDTQYF. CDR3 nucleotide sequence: TGTGCCAGCAGGGTACTGGGACTTCGCATTGATACGCAGTATTTT.

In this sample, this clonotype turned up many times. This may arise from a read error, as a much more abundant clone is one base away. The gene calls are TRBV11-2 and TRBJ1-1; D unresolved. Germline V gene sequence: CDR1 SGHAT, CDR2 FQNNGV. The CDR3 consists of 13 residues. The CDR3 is CASSLVLDTGAFF. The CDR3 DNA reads TGTGCCAGCAGCTTAGTTCTTGACACTGGAGCTTTCTTT.

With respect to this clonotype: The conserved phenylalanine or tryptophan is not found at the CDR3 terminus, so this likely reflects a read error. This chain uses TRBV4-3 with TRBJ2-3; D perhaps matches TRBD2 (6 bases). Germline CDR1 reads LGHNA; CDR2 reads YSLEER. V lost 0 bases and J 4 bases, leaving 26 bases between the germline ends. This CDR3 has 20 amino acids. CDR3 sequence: CASSQDLPSGTGGIADTQYL. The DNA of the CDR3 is TGCGCCAGCAGCCAAGATCTTCCCTCCGGGACTGGCGGGATAGCAGATACGCAGTATTTG.

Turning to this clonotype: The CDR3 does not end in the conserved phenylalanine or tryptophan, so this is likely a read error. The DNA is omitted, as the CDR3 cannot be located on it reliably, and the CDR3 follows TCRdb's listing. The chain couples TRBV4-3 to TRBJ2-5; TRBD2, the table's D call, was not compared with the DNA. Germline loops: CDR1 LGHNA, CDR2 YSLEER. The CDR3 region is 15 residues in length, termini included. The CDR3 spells CASSQAVRLTETQYL.

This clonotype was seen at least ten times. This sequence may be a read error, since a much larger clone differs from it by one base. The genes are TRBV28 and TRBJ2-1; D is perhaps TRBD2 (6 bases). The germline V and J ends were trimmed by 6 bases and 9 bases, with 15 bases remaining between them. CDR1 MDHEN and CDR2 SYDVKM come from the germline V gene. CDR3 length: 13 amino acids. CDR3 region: CASSLGTGGEQFF. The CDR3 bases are TGTGCCAGCAGCCTCGGGACTGGCGGTGAGCAGTTCTTC. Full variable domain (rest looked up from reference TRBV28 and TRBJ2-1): DVKVTQSSRYLVKRTGEKVFLECVQDMDHENMFWYRQDPGLGLRLIYFSYDVKMKEKGDIPEGYSVSREKKERFSLILESASTNQTSMYLCASSLGTGGEQFFGPGTRLTVL.